This T cell receptor beta chain came from a study of T cell responses to AZD1222 COVID-19 vaccine. The repertoire was sequenced with immunoSEQ multiplex PCR; TCRdb's copy has only in-frame clones and lacks some. Across 150,000 or so clones, the top ten clones capture about 2% of the sample. This CDR3 is built from 12 residues. V lost 5 bases, J lost 1 base, and 5 bases lay in between. Germline V gene data show CDR1 as MNHEY and CDR2 as SMNVEV (reference sequence). The chain carries TRBV27 and TRBJ1-1; D is ambiguous. This clonotype originated in an adult in good health. Sequenced material: peripheral blood. The chain's CDR3 is CASSRPNTEAFF. The CDR3, as DNA: TGTGCCAGCAGTAGACCGAACACTGAAGCTTTCTTT.